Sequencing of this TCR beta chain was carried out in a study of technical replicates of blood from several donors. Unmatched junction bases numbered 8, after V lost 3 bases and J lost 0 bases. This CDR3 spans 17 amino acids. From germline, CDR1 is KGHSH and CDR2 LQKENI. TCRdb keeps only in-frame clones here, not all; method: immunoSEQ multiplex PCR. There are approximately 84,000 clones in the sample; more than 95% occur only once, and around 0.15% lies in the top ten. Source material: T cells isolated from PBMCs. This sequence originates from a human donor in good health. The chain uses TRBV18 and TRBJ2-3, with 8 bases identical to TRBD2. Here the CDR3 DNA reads TGTGCCAGCTCACCCTCAGCGGGAGAAGCAAGCACAGATACGCAGTATTTT. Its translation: CASSPSAGEASTDTQYF.